The next 29 T cell receptor beta chains were all read from a single sample in a study of OX40 agonist ivuxolimab in advanced cancers. The repertoire was sequenced with immunoSEQ multiplex PCR; TCRdb's copy has only in-frame clones and lacks some. The sample includes roughly 86,000 clones, around nine tenths of them seen just once. Sequenced here: CD4+ or CD8+ T cells sorted from blood, sampled in a trial of the OX40 agonist ivuxolimab. The receptors derive from an adult with an advanced solid tumor such as melanoma, head and neck, liver or kidney cancer.

The rearrangement joins TRBV5-1 to TRBJ1-1, with TRBD1 as a possible D gene (5 bases). CDR3 length: 15 residues. V was clipped by 6 bases and J by 0 bases, with 15 bases between them. Germline V lookup: CDR1 SGHRS, CDR2 YFSETQ. CDR3 loop: CASNHGGNMNTEAFF. In nucleotides, the CDR3 is TGCGCCAGCAATCACGGGGGTAATATGAACACTGAAGCTTTCTTT.

V usage is TRBV27 and J usage is TRBJ1-2; D is unclear. Trimming removed 5 bases at V and 0 bases at J, with 7 bases between. Per germline, CDR1 MNHEY and CDR2 SMNVEV (reference sequence). This CDR3 contains 13 residues. The CDR3 sequence: CASSRDSNYGYTF. In DNA, the CDR3 is TGTGCCAGCAGTAGAGATTCTAACTATGGCTACACCTTC.

CDR3 nucleotide sequence: TGTGCCAGTAGAAGTTCGTGGGGGGATAATTCACCCCTCCACTTT. This codes for CASRSSWGDNSPLHF. The chain uses TRBV19 and TRBJ1-6, with TRBD1 as a possible D gene (5 bases). The V gene lost 6 bases and the J gene lost 5 bases, with 14 bases spanning the gap. Germline V gene lookup returns CDR1 LNHDA and CDR2 SQIVND (reference sequence). The length of the CDR3 is 15 residues.

The V and J genes are TRBV27 and TRBJ1-1; 8 nucleotides line up with TRBD1. Trimming at V came to 3 bases and at J to 1 base, leaving 13 bases not matched to a gene. Germline V gives CDR1 MNHEY, CDR2 SMNVEV (reference sequence). The CDR3 has 18 residues. CDR3 loop: CASSFSRTGIFPNTEAFF. The CDR3 coding sequence is TGTGCCAGCAGTTTCTCCCGGACAGGGATATTTCCGAACACTGAAGCTTTCTTT.

The chain is built from TRBV11-2 and TRBJ1-5; 8 nucleotides line up with TRBD1. Trimming cost V 4 bases and J 6 bases; bases outside gene matches: 5. Germline loops: CDR1 SGHAT, CDR2 FQNNGV. This CDR3 contains 14 residues. The CDR3 region is CASSWTGQGQPQHF. The CDR3 DNA follows: TGTGCCAGCAGCTGGACAGGGCAGGGTCAGCCCCAGCATTTT.

The genes are TRBV28 and TRBJ1-5; tentatively, D is TRBD1 (6 bases). The CDR3 has 13 amino acids. The germline V and J ends were trimmed by 8 bases and 5 bases, with 13 bases remaining between them. The germline gives CDR1 MDHEN, CDR2 SYDVKM. The CDR3 DNA follows: TGTGCCAGCTGGGGGGGGCTCTATCAGCCCCAGCATTTT. Protein: CASWGGLYQPQHF.

The V gene is TRBV5-1, the J gene TRBJ1-1; 7 bases map to TRBD1. V lost 0 bases and J lost 3; bases outside the gene matches: 8. CDR3 length: 16 residues. From germline, CDR1 is SGHRS and CDR2 YFSETQ. CDR3 DNA: TGCGCCAGCAGCTTGGTTGTGACAGGGAGGGACACTGAAGCTTTCTTT. Translation: CASSLVVTGRDTEAFF.

J is TRBJ1-1 and V is TRBV10-3; D uncertain. In germline, CDR1 is ENHRY, CDR2 SYGVKD. The CDR3 is 13 amino acids. Trimming stripped 0 bases from V and 3 bases from J, with 5 bases between. CDR3 residues: CAISESRDTEAFF. The CDR3, as DNA: TGTGCCATCAGTGAGTCTAGGGACACTGAAGCTTTCTTT.

This chain joins TRBV4-2 and TRBJ1-1; D is ambiguous. The CDR3 runs 15 residues. Per germline, CDR1 LGHNA and CDR2 YNFKEQ. The V gene lost 0 bases and the J gene lost 0 bases, with 8 bases spanning the gap. DNA of the CDR3: TGTGCCAGCAGCCAAGATGTGTACATGAACACTGAAGCTTTCTTT. It codes for CASSQDVYMNTEAFF.

The V call is TRBV2, the J call TRBJ1-1, with D perhaps matching TRBD1 (5 bases). This CDR3 comprises 14 residues. The germline V and J ends were trimmed by 6 bases and 4 bases, with 15 bases remaining between them. The germline V gene has CDR1 SNHLY and CDR2 FYNNEI. The CDR3 region has the DNA TGTGCCAGCAGACCTCGGGCGGGGGGCACTGAAGCTTTCTTT. Its translation is CASRPRAGGTEAFF.

The gene calls are TRBV27 and TRBJ1-2; tentative D call: TRBD1 (5 bases). V lost 2 bases and J lost 3, with 13 bases in between. Germline CDR1 reads MNHEY; CDR2 reads SMNVEV (reference sequence). This CDR3 has 15 residues. CDR3 loop: CASSLGLQEHYGYTF. Written as DNA, the CDR3 is TGTGCCAGCAGTTTAGGGCTACAGGAACACTATGGCTACACCTTC.

A few counts support this clone. The chain has TRBV27 and TRBJ2-3; 12 bases fit TRBD2. The CDR3 consists of 17 residues. With 1 base clipped from V and 5 bases from J, the junction kept 7 bases outside the gene matches. CDR1 and CDR2 (germline): MNHEY, SMNVEV (reference sequence). The CDR3 DNA follows: TGTGCCAGCAGTTTATGGCTAGCGGGAGGGCCTCGAGATACGCAGTATTTT. The encoded protein is CASSLWLAGGPRDTQYF.

On this clone: One junction end does not reproduce the germline sequence, and a read error may be involved. The rearrangement links TRBV7-9 to TRBJ2-7, with 10 nucleotides matching TRBD2. The CDR3 runs to 15 residues. Germline V gene lookup returns CDR1 SEHNR and CDR2 FQNEAQ (reference sequence). For the CDR3, the DNA is TGTGCCAGCAGCCTAGCGGGAGCCCTTCTTTGGGAGCAGTACTTC. Its protein is CASSLAGALLWEQYF. The whole variable domain, remainder taken from reference TRBV7-9 and TRBJ2-7, is DTGVSQNPRHKITKRGQNVTFRCDPISEHNRLYWYRQTLGQGPEFLTYFQNEAQLEKSRLLSDRFSAERPKGSFSTLEIQRTEQGDSAMYLCASSLAGALLWEQYFGPGTRLTVT.

This chain uses TRBV5-1 with TRBJ2-1, with no clear D. The CDR3 totals 15 residues. The germline V gene encodes CDR1 SGHRS and CDR2 YFSETQ. V shed 0 bases and J shed 8 bases, with 15 bases lying between them. Here the CDR3 DNA reads TGCGCCAGCAGCTTGGCTGTTGGGCAGTTGGATGAGCAGTTCTTC. It yields the protein CASSLAVGQLDEQFF.

The chain links TRBV5-1 to TRBJ1-1; D unresolved. Trimming took off 5 bases at V and 6 bases at J, with 17 bases between the two ends. Germline V CDR1 and CDR2: SGHRS, YFSETQ. The CDR3 is made up of 14 amino acids. The CDR3 reads CASRGGQGSPEAFF. The DNA for the CDR3 is TGCGCCAGCAGAGGAGGCCAAGGGTCTCCTGAAGCTTTCTTT.

This chain joins TRBV7-6 and TRBJ2-5; 10 nucleotides line up with TRBD2. This CDR3 has 16 amino acids. CDR1 SGHVS and CDR2 FNYEAQ come from the germline V gene. V shed 1 base and J 2 bases; nucleotides not matched to a gene: 4. DNA of the CDR3: TGTGCCAGCAGCTTAGGGTTACTAGCGGGGCAAGAGACCCAGTACTTC. Translation: CASSLGLLAGQETQYF.

The chain joins TRBV28 to TRBJ1-1; D not resolved. Germline V gives CDR1 MDHEN, CDR2 SYDVKM. This CDR3 is built from 11 residues. Trimming removed 10 bases at V and 1 base at J, with 7 bases between. CDR3: CATKTNTEAFF. CDR3 DNA sequence: TGTGCCACCAAGACGAACACTGAAGCTTTCTTT.

This chain links TRBV28 with TRBJ1-4; the D gene is possibly TRBD1 (5 bases). Germline CDR1 reads MDHEN; CDR2 reads SYDVKM. The germline V and J ends were trimmed by 5 bases and 8 bases, with 21 bases remaining between them. The CDR3 has 16 amino acids. DNA for the CDR3: TGTGCCAGCAGTCCCCACCAGGGATACATGGGGGAAAAACTGTTTTTT. Amino acid sequence: CASSPHQGYMGEKLFF. The full variable domain, its missing parts supplied by reference TRBV28 and TRBJ1-4, is DVKVTQSSRYLVKRTGEKVFLECVQDMDHENMFWYRQDPGLGLRLIYFSYDVKMKEKGDIPEGYSVSREKKERFSLILESASTNQTSMYLCASSPHQGYMGEKLFFGSGTQLSVL.

The chain employs TRBV28 and TRBJ1-2, with 10 bases matching TRBD1. J lost 9 bases, V lost 7 bases, and 8 bases had no gene match. The CDR3 consists of 13 residues. CDR1 is MDHEN and CDR2 is SYDVKM in the germline V gene. The CDR3 DNA follows: TGTGCCAGCACCGGGACAGGGGCTCCTCGCTACACCTTC. It specifies CASTGTGAPRYTF.

V usage is TRBV2 and J usage is TRBJ1-6, with TRBD1 matching 8 bases. Germline CDR1 reads SNHLY; CDR2 reads FYNNEI. This CDR3 is 15 amino acids long. V was clipped by 4 bases and J by 7 bases; unmatched bases: 6. This CDR3 is CASSGTGGANSPLHF. Written as DNA, the CDR3 is TGTGCCAGCAGTGGCACAGGGGGGGCCAATTCACCCCTCCACTTT.

The chain links TRBV4-1 to TRBJ2-7, with TRBD2 matching over 7 bases. CDR1 MGHRA and CDR2 YSYEKL come from the germline V gene. The CDR3 loop spans 15 amino acids. Losses at the gene ends were 0 bases for V and 0 bases for J; bases not matched to a gene: 2. CDR3: CASSQEGDYSYEQYF. The CDR3 nucleotides are TGCGCCAGCAGCCAAGAGGGGGACTACTCCTACGAGCAGTACTTC.

This chain links TRBV25-1 with TRBJ1-2; D ambiguous. The V gene's germline CDR1 is MGHDK and CDR2 SYGVNS. V shed 3 bases and J shed 1 base, with 15 bases lying between them. This CDR3 has 16 residues. This CDR3 reads CASSEREGLNNYGYTF. CDR3 in DNA: TGTGCCAGCAGTGAGCGCGAGGGCCTAAATAACTATGGCTACACCTTC.

This chain joins TRBV19 and TRBJ2-5, with 9 positions matching TRBD1. Unmatched junction bases numbered 6, after V lost 8 bases and J lost 5 bases. CDR3 length: 13 residues. Germline loops: CDR1 LNHDA, CDR2 SQIVND (reference sequence). CDR3 sequence: CASGQTGGETQYF. For the CDR3, the DNA is TGTGCCAGTGGCCAGACAGGGGGGGAGACCCAGTACTTC. Full variable domain (outside the CDR3, taken from reference TRBV19 and TRBJ2-5): DGGITQSPKYLFRKEGQNVTLSCEQNLNHDAMYWYRQDPGQGLRLIYYSQIVNDFQKGDIAEGYSVSREKKESFPLTVTSAQKNPTAFYLCASGQTGGETQYFGPGTRLLVL.

The chain employs TRBV4-1 and TRBJ1-2; D is unresolved. Germline CDR1 reads MGHRA; CDR2 reads YSYEKL. Trimming removed 1 base from V and 4 bases from J, with 10 bases in between. The CDR3 covers 14 residues. The CDR3 protein is CASSQGRIFYGYTF. The CDR3 DNA reads as TGCGCCAGCAGCCAAGGGCGGATTTTCTATGGCTACACCTTC.

The chain couples TRBV7-8 to TRBJ1-6; D is unclear. The V and J ends lost 2 bases and 7 bases respectively, with 12 bases between them. In germline, CDR1 is SGHVS, CDR2 FQNEAQ. CDR3 size: 15 residues. CDR3 nucleotides: TGTGCCAGCAGCTTACCTGGTGGAGCGAATTCACCCCTCCACTTT. Its protein product is CASSLPGGANSPLHF.

The chain links TRBV10-3 to TRBJ2-1; 11 nucleotides match TRBD2. This CDR3 has 16 residues. J gave up 2 bases and V 6 bases, and 6 bases lay outside the gene matches. Germline V gene sequence: CDR1 ENHRY, CDR2 SYGVKD. DNA for the CDR3: TGTGCCATCAGGGACACTAGCGGGGGCACCTACAATGAGCAGTTCTTC. This gives the protein CAIRDTSGGTYNEQFF.

V is TRBV21-1 and J is TRBJ1-1. TRBV21-1 is a pseudogene segment. The CDR3 is 16 amino acids. The CDR3 region is CASSKAPRPGGTEAFF. The CDR3 coding sequence is TGTGCCAGCAGCAAAGCCCCGCGACCCGGAGGCACTGAAGCTTTCTTT.

The chain uses TRBV5-8 and TRBJ2-1, with 10 bases aligning to TRBD2. The CDR3 has 15 residues. V was clipped by 3 bases and J by 5 bases; unmatched bases: 5. Germline lookup yields CDR1 SGHTS and CDR2 YDEGEE. The DNA for the CDR3 is TGTGCCAGCAGCTACGATAGCGGGGGGAACAATGAGCAGTTCTTC. This codes for CASSYDSGGNNEQFF.

V and J are TRBV5-1 and TRBJ2-2; the D is unclear. The CDR3 extends over 14 amino acids. The V and J ends lost 0 bases and 1 base respectively, with 4 bases between them. Germline CDR1 SGHRS, CDR2 YFSETQ. The CDR3 nucleotides are TGCGCCAGCAGCTTGGGCCGGAACACCGGGGAGCTGTTTTTT. It encodes CASSLGRNTGELFF.